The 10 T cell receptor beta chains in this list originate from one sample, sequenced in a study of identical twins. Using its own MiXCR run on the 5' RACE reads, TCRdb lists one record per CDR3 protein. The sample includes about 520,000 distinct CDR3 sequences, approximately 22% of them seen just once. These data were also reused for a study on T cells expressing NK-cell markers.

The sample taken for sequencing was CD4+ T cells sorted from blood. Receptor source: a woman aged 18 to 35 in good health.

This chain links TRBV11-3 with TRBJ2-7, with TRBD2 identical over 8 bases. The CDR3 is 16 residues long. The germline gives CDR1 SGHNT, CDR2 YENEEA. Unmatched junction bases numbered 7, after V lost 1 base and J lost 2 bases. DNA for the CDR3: TGTGCCAGCAGCTTAGGTGTCGGGAGGGCCCCCTACGAGCAGTACTTC. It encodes CASSLGVGRAPYEQYF.

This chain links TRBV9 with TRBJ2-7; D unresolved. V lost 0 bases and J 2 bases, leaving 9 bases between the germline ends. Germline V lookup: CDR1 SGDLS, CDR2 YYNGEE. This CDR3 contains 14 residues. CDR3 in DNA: TGTGCCAGCAGCGTAGGAACGTACGCCTACGAGCAGTACTTC. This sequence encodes CASSVGTYAYEQYF.

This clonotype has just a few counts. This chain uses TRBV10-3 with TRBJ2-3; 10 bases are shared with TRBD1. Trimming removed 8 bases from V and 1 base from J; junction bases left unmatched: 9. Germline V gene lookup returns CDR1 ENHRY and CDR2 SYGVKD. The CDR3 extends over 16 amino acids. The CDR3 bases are TGTGCCATCCGAGACAGGGGGCGTGGAGGCACAGATACGCAGTATTTT. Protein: CAIRDRGRGGTDTQYF.

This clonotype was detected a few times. The CDR3 is CASSGGPSEFF. In nucleotides, the CDR3 is TGTGCCAGCAGTGGCGGCCCTTCCGAGTTCTTC. V gene TRBV12-3 or TRBV12-4 combines with J gene TRBJ2-1; D gene uncertain. The CDR3 totals 11 residues. Trimming cost V 5 bases and J 14 bases, with 13 bases left between them.

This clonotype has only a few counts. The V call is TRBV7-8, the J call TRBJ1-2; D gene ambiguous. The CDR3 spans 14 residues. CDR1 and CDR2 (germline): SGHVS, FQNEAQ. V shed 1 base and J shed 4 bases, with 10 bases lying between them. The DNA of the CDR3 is TGTGCCAGCAGCTTAGGTGATTTCCGCTATGGCTACACCTTC. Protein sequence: CASSLGDFRYGYTF.

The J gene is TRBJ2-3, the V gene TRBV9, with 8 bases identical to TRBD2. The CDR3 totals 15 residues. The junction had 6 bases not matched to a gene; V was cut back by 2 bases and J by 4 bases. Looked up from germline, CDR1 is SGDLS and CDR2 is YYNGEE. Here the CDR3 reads CASSVFSGEADTQYF. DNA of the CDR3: TGTGCCAGCAGCGTCTTTAGCGGGGAGGCAGATACGCAGTATTTT.

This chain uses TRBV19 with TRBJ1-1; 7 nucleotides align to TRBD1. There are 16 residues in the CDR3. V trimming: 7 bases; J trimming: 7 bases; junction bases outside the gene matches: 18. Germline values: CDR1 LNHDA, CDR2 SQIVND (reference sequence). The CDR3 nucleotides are TGTGCCAGTAAGGCGAGGGGGCGGTACCGCGTTGGTGAAGCTTTCTTT. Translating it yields CASKARGRYRVGEAFF.

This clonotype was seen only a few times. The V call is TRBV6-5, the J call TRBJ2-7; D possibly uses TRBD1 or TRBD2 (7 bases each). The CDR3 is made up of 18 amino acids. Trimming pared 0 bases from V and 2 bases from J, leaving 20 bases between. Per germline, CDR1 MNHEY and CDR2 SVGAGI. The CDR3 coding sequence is TGTGCCAGCAGTTACTCCTACGGGCGGGGGACAGTTGCCTACGAGCAGTACTTC. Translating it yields CASSYSYGRGTVAYEQYF.

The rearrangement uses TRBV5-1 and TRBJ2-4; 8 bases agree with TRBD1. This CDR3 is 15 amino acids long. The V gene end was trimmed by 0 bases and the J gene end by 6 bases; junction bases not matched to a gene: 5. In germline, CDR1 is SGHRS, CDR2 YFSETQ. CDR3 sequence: CASSLAVDRGNIQYF. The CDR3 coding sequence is TGCGCCAGCAGCTTGGCCGTAGACAGGGGAAACATTCAGTACTTC.

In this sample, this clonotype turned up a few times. The CDR3: CSAAAELGTQYF. CDR3 sequence (DNA): TGCAGTGCCGCGGCAGAATTGGGGACCCAGTACTTC. The chain is built from TRBV20-1 and TRBJ2-5; D is uncertain. Per the germline V gene, CDR1 is DFQATT and CDR2 is SNEGSKA (reference sequence). This CDR3 contains 12 residues. The ends were cut back, 6 bases at V and 7 bases at J, with 15 bases in the middle.